One and the same sample provided the 25 T cell receptor beta chains below, sequenced in a study of cytomegalovirus exposure and HLA in healthy donors. Both 60 Vbeta primers and 13 Jbeta primers went into the PCR. Some clones are missing from TCRdb's copy, which holds only in-frame ones; the method was immunoSEQ multiplex PCR. The data contain some 130,000 clones, approximately 71% of them singletons. The sequencing sample was made of PBMCs. The receptors originated from a man younger than 40 in good health and CMV-seronegative.

The rearrangement joins TRBV5-1 to TRBJ2-6; D is ambiguous. V was clipped by 6 bases and J by 2 bases, with 9 bases between them. CDR3 length: 14 residues. Germline loops: CDR1 SGHRS, CDR2 YFSETQ. The CDR3 DNA reads as TGCGCCAGCATTTCAACTCCTGGGGCCAACGTCCTGACTTTC. As protein: CASISTPGANVLTF. Combining the CDR3 with reference TRBV5-1 and TRBJ2-6 gives the whole variable domain KAGVTQTPRYLIKTRGQQVTLSCSPISGHRSVSWYQQTPGQGLQFLFEYFSETQRNKGNFPGRFSGRQFSNSRSEMNVSTLELGDSALYLCASISTPGANVLTFGAGSRLTVL.

The gene calls are TRBV18 and TRBJ2-1; the match to TRBD2 covers 10 bases. The CDR3 has 15 residues. Trimming removed 3 bases from V and 4 bases from J; junction bases left unmatched: 3. Germline V gene sequence: CDR1 KGHSH, CDR2 LQKENI. Written as DNA, the CDR3 is TGTGCCAGCTCACCCCCGGGACTAGCGTACAATGAGCAGTTCTTC. Amino acids: CASSPPGLAYNEQFF. Using reference TRBV18 and TRBJ2-1 for the parts outside the CDR3, the full variable domain is NAGVMQNPRHLVRRRGQEARLRCSPMKGHSHVYWYRQLPEEGLKFMVYLQKENIIDESGMPKERFSAEFPKEGPSILRIQQVVRGDSAAYFCASSPPGLAYNEQFFGPGTRLTVL.

To note about this clone: This same CDR3 is encoded by further DNA sequences in the sample. The chain carries TRBV5-1 and TRBJ2-1; 8 nucleotides align to TRBD1. CDR1 and CDR2 (germline): SGHRS, YFSETQ. After removal of 4 bases from V and 0 bases from J, the junction contained 6 bases not matched to a gene. The CDR3 covers 16 residues. CDR3 bases: TGCGCCAGCAGCCCGAGACAGGGGAGCTCCTACAATGAGCAGTTCTTC. Translated, it gives CASSPRQGSSYNEQFF.

The V call is TRBV18, the J call TRBJ1-5; D not certain. Germline values: CDR1 KGHSH, CDR2 LQKENI. V shed 2 bases and J shed 2 bases, with 16 bases lying between them. This CDR3 comprises 17 residues. The CDR3 reads CASSPADLIAGNQPQHF. CDR3 DNA: TGTGCCAGCTCACCAGCAGATCTTATAGCAGGCAATCAGCCCCAGCATTTT.

V usage is TRBV27 and J usage is TRBJ2-7; D is undetermined. CDR1 is MNHEY and CDR2 is SMNVEV in the germline V gene (reference sequence). CDR3 length: 12 residues. Trimming stripped 4 bases from V and 4 bases from J, with 8 bases between. CDR3 DNA sequence: TGTGCCAGCAGTTCGTCCCTATACGAGCAGTACTTC. It is translated as CASSSSLYEQYF.

This chain joins TRBV19 and TRBJ1-1; possibly TRBD1 for D (6 bases). CDR1 is LNHDA and CDR2 is SQIVND in the germline V gene (reference sequence). The CDR3 sequence is 14 residues long. Trimming took 6 bases from V and 4 from J, leaving 15 bases between them. The CDR3 sequence is CASSPIGGATEAFF. The CDR3 DNA is TGTGCCAGTAGCCCGATAGGGGGGGCCACTGAAGCTTTCTTT.

This clone was recorded once. The V gene is TRBV19, the J gene TRBJ2-7; TRBD1 might be the D (6 bases). The CDR3 sequence is 16 residues long. V was cut by 4 bases and J by 3 bases, with 19 bases left in between. Germline CDR1 LNHDA, CDR2 SQIVND (reference sequence). In DNA, the CDR3 is TGTGCCAGTAGTACCTCAGCCGGGACAAGCCACTACGAGCAGTACTTC. It specifies CASSTSAGTSHYEQYF.

This clone showed up just once. The chain couples TRBV7-9 to TRBJ1-5; no clear D. V was clipped by 5 bases and J by 0 bases, with 5 bases between them. The CDR3 covers 13 residues. Looked up from germline, CDR1 is SEHNR and CDR2 is FQNEAQ (reference sequence). CDR3 protein: CASSVNSNQPQHF. CDR3 nucleotide sequence: TGTGCCAGCAGCGTAAATAGCAATCAGCCCCAGCATTTT.

J is TRBJ2-7 and V is TRBV4-1, with TRBD2 matching 7 bases. CDR1 is MGHRA and CDR2 is YSYEKL in the germline V gene. The CDR3 has 16 amino acids. V lost 5 bases and J lost 2; bases outside the gene matches: 12. The CDR3 sequence: CASSSSATGGPYEQYF. The CDR3 coding sequence is TGCGCCAGCAGCTCCAGCGCAACGGGAGGACCCTACGAGCAGTACTTC.

The V and J genes are TRBV5-1 and TRBJ2-5; 9 positions agree with TRBD1. Germline trimming cut 0 bases from V and 5 bases from J; bases unmatched to any gene: 14. CDR3 length: 18 amino acids. Looked up from germline, CDR1 is SGHRS and CDR2 is YFSETQ. The CDR3 nucleotides are TGCGCCAGCAGCTTGGGCCGGGACAGGGCCGCTTTTTTGGAGACCCAGTACTTC. It codes for CASSLGRDRAAFLETQYF.

V gene TRBV9 combines with J gene TRBJ2-7, with D perhaps matching TRBD1 (6 bases). V was pared by 0 bases and J by 0 bases, with 25 bases between. Looked up from germline, CDR1 is SGDLS and CDR2 is YYNGEE. The CDR3 consists of 20 residues. The CDR3 DNA reads as TGTGCCAGCAGCGTAGAGGGCCTGGTGTGGTACCGACAGGACTCCTACGAGCAGTACTTC. It is translated as CASSVEGLVWYRQDSYEQYF.

V gene TRBV23-1 combines with J gene TRBJ2-1, with no clear D. TRBV23-1 is designated an ORF whose function remains uncertain. The V end was cut by 3 bases, the J end by 0 bases, with 18 bases between. The CDR3 is 18 residues long. CDR3 bases: TGCGCCAGCAGTCACCCCCCTTATGTCTTTAGCTCCTACAATGAGCAGTTCTTC. This gives the protein CASSHPPYVFSSYNEQFF.

The rearrangement uses TRBV28 and TRBJ2-5, with 12 bases aligning to TRBD1. With 3 bases clipped from V and 5 bases from J, the junction kept 13 bases outside the gene matches. The CDR3 has 18 amino acids. From germline, CDR1 is MDHEN and CDR2 SYDVKM. The DNA for the CDR3 is TGTGCCAGCAGTTTGAAACCGGGACAGGGGGCCTGGGAGGAGACCCAGTACTTC. This codes for CASSLKPGQGAWEETQYF.

The V gene is TRBV28, the J gene TRBJ2-7; 9 positions match TRBD1. Germline CDR1 and CDR2: MDHEN and SYDVKM. The ends lost 4 bases at V and 4 bases at J; junction bases unmatched: 8. The CDR3 length is 15 residues. The CDR3 region has the DNA TGTGCCAGCAGTTCCCCCGGGACAGGGCGTTACGAGCAGTACTTC. Translating it yields CASSSPGTGRYEQYF.

This clone occurred once. This chain connects TRBV14 to TRBJ1-2; perhaps TRBD1 as D (5 bases). Per the germline V gene, CDR1 is SGHDN and CDR2 is FVKESK. V lost 5 bases, J lost 3 bases, and 10 bases lay in between. This CDR3 is 13 amino acids long. CDR3 coding DNA: TGTGCCAGCAGCGAGGGACTCTACTATGGCTACACCTTC. Translation gives CASSEGLYYGYTF.

The chain combines TRBV2 with TRBJ1-5; D gene ambiguous. Trimming pared 3 bases from V and 0 bases from J, leaving 9 bases between. CDR1 and CDR2 (germline): SNHLY, FYNNEI. CDR3 size: 15 residues. The DNA of the CDR3 is TGTGCCAGCAGTGAGGCATCGTATAGCAATCAGCCCCAGCATTTT. This codes for CASSEASYSNQPQHF.

This clone was seen repeatedly, ten times or more. V gene TRBV4-2 combines with J gene TRBJ2-7; 10 bases agree with TRBD2. V dropped 0 bases and J dropped 6; count of bases not matched to a gene: 8. Germline V lookup: CDR1 LGHNA, CDR2 YNFKEQ. This CDR3 has 16 amino acids. The CDR3 sequence: CASSQDETAGGTEQYF. The DNA for the CDR3 is TGTGCCAGCAGCCAAGATGAGACAGCGGGGGGGACCGAGCAGTACTTC.

This chain links TRBV19 with TRBJ1-3, with a possible D match to TRBD1 (6 bases). CDR3 size: 14 residues. V shed 9 bases and J shed 3 bases, with 15 bases lying between them. Germline V CDR1 and CDR2: LNHDA, SQIVND (reference sequence). For the CDR3, the DNA is TGTGCCAGCACACAGGGTTCATTTGGAAACACCATATATTTT. This translates into CASTQGSFGNTIYF.

The chain joins TRBV6-5 to TRBJ2-7, with no clear D. This CDR3 has 13 residues. Germline V gene lookup returns CDR1 MNHEY and CDR2 SVGAGI. V shed 6 bases and J shed 6 bases, with 15 bases lying between them. Here the CDR3 DNA reads TGTGCCAGCAGCCAGTTGCGGAACTCCGAGCAGTACTTC. It codes for CASSQLRNSEQYF.

V gene TRBV14 combines with J gene TRBJ1-2, with 7 positions matching TRBD1. Trimming removed 4 bases from V and 4 bases from J; junction bases left unmatched: 3. CDR1 SGHDN and CDR2 FVKESK come from the germline V gene. CDR3 length equals 13 residues. CDR3 bases: TGTGCCAGCAGCCTAGACAGGGCCTATGGCTACACCTTC. Its translation is CASSLDRAYGYTF.

For this clone: One end of the junction is discordant with germline, which a read error may explain. The V and J genes are TRBV5-1 and TRBJ2-1; TRBD2 agrees at 12 bases. The CDR3 runs 15 residues. CDR1 and CDR2 (germline): SGHRS, YFSETQ. This CDR3 reads CASSGGLAGYSEQFF. Here the CDR3 DNA reads TGCGCCAGCAGCGGGGGACTAGCGGGTTACAGTGAGCAGTTCTTC. The entire variable domain, with the rest obtained from reference TRBV5-1 and TRBJ2-1, is as follows: KAGVTQTPRYLIKTRGQQVTLSCSPISGHRSVSWYQQTPGQGLQFLFEYFSETQRNKGNFPGRFSGRQFSNSRSEMNVSTLELGDSALYLCASSGGLAGYSEQFFGPGTRLTVL.

The rearrangement joins TRBV9 to TRBJ1-3; D unclear. This CDR3 has 15 residues. Per germline, CDR1 SGDLS and CDR2 YYNGEE. V was clipped by 0 bases and J by 0 bases, with 7 bases between them. The CDR3 sequence: CASSVGGSSGNTIYF. CDR3 in DNA: TGTGCCAGCAGCGTAGGCGGGAGCTCTGGAAACACCATATATTTT.

The rearrangement joins TRBV15 to TRBJ2-7; 7 positions agree with TRBD2. Looked up from germline, CDR1 is LNHNV and CDR2 is YYDKDF (reference sequence). The CDR3 has 15 residues. The V gene end was trimmed by 3 bases and the J gene end by 1 base; junction bases not matched to a gene: 6. In DNA form, the CDR3 reads TGTGCCACCAGCAGTTGGGCGGGGGAGTCCTACGAGCAGTACTTC. It yields the protein CATSSWAGESYEQYF. Supplemented by reference TRBV15 and TRBJ2-7, the full variable domain reads DAMVIQNPRYQVTQFGKPVTLSCSQTLNHNVMYWYQQKSSQAPKLLFHYYDKDFNNEADTPDNFQSRRPNTSFCFLDIRSPGLGDTAMYLCATSSWAGESYEQYFGPGTRLTVT.

V is TRBV6-5 and J is TRBJ1-2; no clear D gene. The V end lost 2 bases, the J end lost 8 bases, and 9 bases lay between the germline ends. Looked up from germline, CDR1 is MNHEY and CDR2 is SVGAGI. CDR3 length: 12 amino acids. CDR3 in amino acids: CASSYPTGGYTF. CDR3 coding DNA: TGTGCCAGCAGTTACCCAACCGGGGGCTACACCTTC.

The chain carries TRBV7-3 and TRBJ2-5; 7 nucleotides line up with TRBD2. The germline CDR1 and CDR2 sequences are SGHTA and FQGTGA. This CDR3 is built from 14 residues. V was clipped by 6 bases and J by 1 base; unmatched bases: 5. The CDR3 DNA sequence: TGTGCCAGCAGTAAACGGGGGGTCCAAGAGACCCAGTACTTC. Its translation: CASSKRGVQETQYF.